The present entry profiles one T cell receptor beta chain with its context. What it recognizes is unknown. This record belongs to a study of PD-1 blockade in mismatch repair-deficient tumors. General study results and limits: After pembrolizumab, tumor-resident clones rose rapidly, then generally contracted before radiologic responses.

Assay: immunoSEQ multiplex PCR; the TCRdb copy retains only in-frame clones and omits some. Of about 18,000 clones in the sample, 84% were seen once. TCR sequencing covered a few patients who responded to pembrolizumab. This sequence was found in an adult with mismatch repair-deficient cancer. The sequencing used PBMCs, collected less than 25 weeks after starting pembrolizumab.

CDR3 sequence: CASSADREADTQYF. The CDR3 DNA reads as TGTGCCAGCAGCGCCGACAGGGAAGCAGATACGCAGTATTTT. The J gene is TRBJ2-3, the V gene TRBV9, with 7 positions matching TRBD1. The trim removed 3 bases at V and 4 bases at J, leaving 5 bases unmatched. The CDR3 covers 14 residues. Per the germline V gene, CDR1 is SGDLS and CDR2 is YYNGEE.